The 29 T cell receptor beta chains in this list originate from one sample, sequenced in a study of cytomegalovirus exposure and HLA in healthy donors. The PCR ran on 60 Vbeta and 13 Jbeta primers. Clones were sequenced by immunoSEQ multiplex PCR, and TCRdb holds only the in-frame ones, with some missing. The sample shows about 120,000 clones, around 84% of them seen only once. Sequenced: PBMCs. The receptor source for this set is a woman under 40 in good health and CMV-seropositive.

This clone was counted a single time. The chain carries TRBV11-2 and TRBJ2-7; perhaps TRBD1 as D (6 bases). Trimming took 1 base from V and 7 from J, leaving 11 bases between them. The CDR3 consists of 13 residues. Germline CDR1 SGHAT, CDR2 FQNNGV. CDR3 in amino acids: CASSLGGGGEQYF. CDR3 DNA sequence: TGTGCCAGCAGCTTAGGTGGGGGCGGGGAGCAGTACTTC. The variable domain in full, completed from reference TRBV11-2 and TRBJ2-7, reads EAGVAQSPRYKIIEKRQSVAFWCNPISGHATLYWYQQILGQGPKLLIQFQNNGVVDDSQLPKDRFSAERLKGVDSTLKIQPAKLEDSAVYLCASSLGGGGEQYFGPGTRLTVT.

The DNA of the CDR3 is TGTGCCAGCAGCTCGGGGGGGGGTGAGACCCAGTACTTC. Its translation: CASSSGGGETQYF. J is TRBJ2-5 and V is TRBV5-6; TRBD2 agrees at 8 bases. Germline V gives CDR1 SGHDT, CDR2 YYEEEE. The CDR3 is made up of 13 amino acids. J gave up 5 bases and V 3 bases, and 3 bases lay outside the gene matches. Complete variable domain (other parts from reference TRBV5-6 and TRBJ2-5): DAGVTQSPTHLIKTRGQQVTLRCSPKSGHDTVSWYQQALGQGPQFIFQYYEEEERQRGNFPDRFSGHQFPNYSSELNVNALLLGDSALYLCASSSGGGETQYFGPGTRLLVL.

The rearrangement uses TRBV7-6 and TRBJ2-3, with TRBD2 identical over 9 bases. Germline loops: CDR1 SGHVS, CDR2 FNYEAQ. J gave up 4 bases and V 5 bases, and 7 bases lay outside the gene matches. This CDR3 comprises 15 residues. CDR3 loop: CASSARTSVADTQYF. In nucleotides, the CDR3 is TGTGCCAGCAGCGCCCGGACTAGCGTCGCAGATACGCAGTATTTT.

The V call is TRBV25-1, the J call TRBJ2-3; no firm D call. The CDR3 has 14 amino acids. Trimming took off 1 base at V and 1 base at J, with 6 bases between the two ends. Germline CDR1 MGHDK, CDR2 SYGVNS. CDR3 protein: CASSESVRTDTQYF. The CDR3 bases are TGTGCCAGCAGTGAATCCGTCCGCACAGATACGCAGTATTTT.

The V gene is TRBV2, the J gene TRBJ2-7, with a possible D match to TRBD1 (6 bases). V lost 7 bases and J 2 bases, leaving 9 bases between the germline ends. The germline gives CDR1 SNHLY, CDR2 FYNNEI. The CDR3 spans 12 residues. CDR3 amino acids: CASIGQPYEQYF. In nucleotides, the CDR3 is TGTGCCAGCATCGGACAGCCCTACGAGCAGTACTTC.

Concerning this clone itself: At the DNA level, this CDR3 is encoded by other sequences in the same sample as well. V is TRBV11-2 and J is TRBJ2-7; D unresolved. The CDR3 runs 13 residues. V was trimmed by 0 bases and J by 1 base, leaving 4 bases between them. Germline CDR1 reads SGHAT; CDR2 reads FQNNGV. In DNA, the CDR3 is TGTGCCAGCAGCTTAGATCTATCCTACGAGCAGTACTTC. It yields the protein CASSLDLSYEQYF.

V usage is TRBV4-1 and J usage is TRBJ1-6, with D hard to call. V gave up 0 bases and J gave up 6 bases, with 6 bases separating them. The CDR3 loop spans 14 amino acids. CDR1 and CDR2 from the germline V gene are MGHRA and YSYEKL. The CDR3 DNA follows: TGCGCCAGCAGCCAAGAACGGGGTAATTCACCCCTCCACTTT. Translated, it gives CASSQERGNSPLHF.

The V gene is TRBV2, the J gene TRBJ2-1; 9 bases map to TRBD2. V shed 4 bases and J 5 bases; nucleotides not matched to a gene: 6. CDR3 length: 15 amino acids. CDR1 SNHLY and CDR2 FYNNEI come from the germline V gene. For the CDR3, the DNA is TGTGCCAGCAGTGTACCGGGGACTAGCCACAATGAGCAGTTCTTC. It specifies CASSVPGTSHNEQFF.

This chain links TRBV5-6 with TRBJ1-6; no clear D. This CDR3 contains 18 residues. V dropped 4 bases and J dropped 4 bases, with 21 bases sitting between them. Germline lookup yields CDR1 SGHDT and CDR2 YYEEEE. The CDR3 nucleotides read TGTGCCAGCAGCCTAAACGAAAGAGGAGGAGGATATAATTCACCCCTCCACTTT. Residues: CASSLNERGGGYNSPLHF.

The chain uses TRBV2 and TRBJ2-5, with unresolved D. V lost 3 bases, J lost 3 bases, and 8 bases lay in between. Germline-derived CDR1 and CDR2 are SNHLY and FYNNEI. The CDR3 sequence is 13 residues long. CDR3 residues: CASSDVAKETQYF. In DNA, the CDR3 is TGTGCCAGCAGTGACGTCGCTAAAGAGACCCAGTACTTC.

The CDR3 coding sequence is TGTGCCAGCAAAACGGGGGGGGCGACCTCGGGCGAGCAGTACTTC. It codes for CASKTGGATSGEQYF. The rearrangement joins TRBV28 to TRBJ2-7; 8 positions agree with TRBD2. V was clipped by 7 bases and J by 6 bases; unmatched bases: 14. This CDR3 has 15 residues. Per the germline V gene, CDR1 is MDHEN and CDR2 is SYDVKM. The whole variable domain, remainder taken from reference TRBV28 and TRBJ2-7, is DVKVTQSSRYLVKRTGEKVFLECVQDMDHENMFWYRQDPGLGLRLIYFSYDVKMKEKGDIPEGYSVSREKKERFSLILESASTNQTSMYLCASKTGGATSGEQYFGPGTRLTVT.

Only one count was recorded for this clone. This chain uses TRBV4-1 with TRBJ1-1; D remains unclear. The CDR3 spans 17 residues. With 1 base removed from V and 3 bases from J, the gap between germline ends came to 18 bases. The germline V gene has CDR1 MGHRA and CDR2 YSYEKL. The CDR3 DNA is TGCGCCAGCAGCCAAGGTCCCTCGGGGTATGGGGACACTGAAGCTTTCTTT. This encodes CASSQGPSGYGDTEAFF.

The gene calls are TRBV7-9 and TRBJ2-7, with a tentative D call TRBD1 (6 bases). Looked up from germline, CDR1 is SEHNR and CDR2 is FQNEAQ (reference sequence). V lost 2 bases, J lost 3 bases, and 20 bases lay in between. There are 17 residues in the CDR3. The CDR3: CASSLTPGTGPHYEQYF. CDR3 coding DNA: TGTGCCAGCAGCTTAACTCCGGGCACAGGGCCCCACTACGAGCAGTACTTC.

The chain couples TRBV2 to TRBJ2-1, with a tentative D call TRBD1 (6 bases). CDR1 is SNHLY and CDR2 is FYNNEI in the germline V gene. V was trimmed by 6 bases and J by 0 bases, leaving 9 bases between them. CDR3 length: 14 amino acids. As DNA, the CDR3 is TGTGCCAGCAGCCCGGACAGCTCCTACAATGAGCAGTTCTTC. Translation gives CASSPDSSYNEQFF.

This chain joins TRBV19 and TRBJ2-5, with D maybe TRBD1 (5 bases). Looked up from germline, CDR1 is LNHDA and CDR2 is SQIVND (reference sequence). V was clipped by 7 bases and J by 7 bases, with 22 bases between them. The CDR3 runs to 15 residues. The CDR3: CASTQAWGKRGTQYF. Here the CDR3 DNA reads TGTGCCAGTACCCAGGCCTGGGGCAAACGCGGGACCCAGTACTTC.

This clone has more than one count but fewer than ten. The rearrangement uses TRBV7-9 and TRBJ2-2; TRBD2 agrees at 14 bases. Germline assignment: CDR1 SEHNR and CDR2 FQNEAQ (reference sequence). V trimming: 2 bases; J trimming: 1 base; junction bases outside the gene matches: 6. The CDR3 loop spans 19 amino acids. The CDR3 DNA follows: TGTGCCAGCAGCTTAACCCGACTAGCGGGGGGGCTGAACACCGGGGAGCTGTTTTTT. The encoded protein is CASSLTRLAGGLNTGELFF.

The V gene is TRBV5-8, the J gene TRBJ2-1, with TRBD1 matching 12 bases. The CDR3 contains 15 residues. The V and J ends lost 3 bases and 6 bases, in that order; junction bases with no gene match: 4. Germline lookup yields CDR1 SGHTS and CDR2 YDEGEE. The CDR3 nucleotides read TGTGCCAGCAGCTCCCGGGACAGGGGGCTCAATGAGCAGTTCTTC. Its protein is CASSSRDRGLNEQFF.

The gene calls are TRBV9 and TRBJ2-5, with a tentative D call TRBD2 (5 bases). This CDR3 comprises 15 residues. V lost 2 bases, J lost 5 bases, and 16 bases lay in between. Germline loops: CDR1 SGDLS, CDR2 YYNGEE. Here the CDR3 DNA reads TGTGCCAGCAGCGTGGAACGGGGTCCATATGAGACCCAGTACTTC. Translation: CASSVERGPYETQYF.

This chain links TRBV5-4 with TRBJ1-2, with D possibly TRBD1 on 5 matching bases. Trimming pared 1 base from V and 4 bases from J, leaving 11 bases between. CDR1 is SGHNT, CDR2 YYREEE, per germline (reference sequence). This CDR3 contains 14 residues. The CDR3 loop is CASSLQGVGYGYTF. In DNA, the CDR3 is TGTGCCAGCAGCTTGCAAGGGGTAGGCTATGGCTACACCTTC.

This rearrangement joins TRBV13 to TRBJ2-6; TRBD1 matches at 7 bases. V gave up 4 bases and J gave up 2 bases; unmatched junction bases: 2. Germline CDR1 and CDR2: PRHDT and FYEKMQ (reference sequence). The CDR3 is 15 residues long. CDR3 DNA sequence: TGTGCCAGCAGCTCACAGGGGACTGGGGCCAACGTCCTGACTTTC. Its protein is CASSSQGTGANVLTF.

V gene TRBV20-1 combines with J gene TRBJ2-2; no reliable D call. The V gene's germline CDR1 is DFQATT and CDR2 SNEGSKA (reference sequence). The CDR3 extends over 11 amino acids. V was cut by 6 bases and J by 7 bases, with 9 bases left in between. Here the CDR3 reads CSASLYGELFF. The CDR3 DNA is TGCAGTGCCTCCCTGTACGGGGAGCTGTTTTTT.

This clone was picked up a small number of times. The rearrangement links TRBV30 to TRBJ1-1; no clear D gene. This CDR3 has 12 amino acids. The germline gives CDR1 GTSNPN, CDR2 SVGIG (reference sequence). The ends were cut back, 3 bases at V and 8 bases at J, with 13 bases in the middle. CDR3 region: CAWSTGFAEAFF. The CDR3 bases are TGTGCCTGGAGCACCGGGTTCGCAGAAGCTTTCTTT. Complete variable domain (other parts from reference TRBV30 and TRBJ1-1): SQTIHQWPATLVQPVGSPLSLECTVEGTSNPNLYWYRQAAGRGLQLLFYSVGIGQISSEVPQNLSASRPQDRQFILSSKKLLLSDSGFYLCAWSTGFAEAFFGQGTRLTVV.

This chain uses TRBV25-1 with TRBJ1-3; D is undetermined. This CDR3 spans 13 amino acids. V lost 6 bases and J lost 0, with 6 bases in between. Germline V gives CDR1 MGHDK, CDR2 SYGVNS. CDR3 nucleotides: TGTGCCAGCAGGAGGGCCTCTGGAAACACCATATATTTT. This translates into CASRRASGNTIYF.

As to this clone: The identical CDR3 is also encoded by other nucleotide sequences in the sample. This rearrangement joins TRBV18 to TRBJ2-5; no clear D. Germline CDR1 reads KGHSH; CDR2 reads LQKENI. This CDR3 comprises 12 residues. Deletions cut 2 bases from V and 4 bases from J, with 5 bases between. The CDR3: CASSPGGETQYF. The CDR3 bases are TGTGCCAGCTCACCAGGCGGAGAGACCCAGTACTTC.

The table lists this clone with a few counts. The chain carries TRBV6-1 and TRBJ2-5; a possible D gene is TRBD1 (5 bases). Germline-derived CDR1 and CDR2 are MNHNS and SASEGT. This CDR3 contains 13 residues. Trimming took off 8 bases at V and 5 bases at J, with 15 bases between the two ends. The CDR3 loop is CASGREGVETQYF. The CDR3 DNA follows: TGTGCCAGCGGCAGGGAAGGGGTCGAGACCCAGTACTTC.

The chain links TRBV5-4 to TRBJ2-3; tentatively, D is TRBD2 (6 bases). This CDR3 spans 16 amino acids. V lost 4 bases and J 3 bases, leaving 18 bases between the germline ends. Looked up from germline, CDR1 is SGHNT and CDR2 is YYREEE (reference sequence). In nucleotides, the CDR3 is TGTGCCAGCAGCCCCCAGGACTACCATGTGACAGATACGCAGTATTTT. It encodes CASSPQDYHVTDTQYF.

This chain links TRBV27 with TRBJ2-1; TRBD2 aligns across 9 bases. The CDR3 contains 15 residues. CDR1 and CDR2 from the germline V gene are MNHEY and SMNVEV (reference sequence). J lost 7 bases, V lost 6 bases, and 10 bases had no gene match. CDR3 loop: CASSRGGAMRNEQFF. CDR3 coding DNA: TGTGCCAGCAGCCGCGGGGGGGCGATGAGGAATGAGCAGTTCTTC.

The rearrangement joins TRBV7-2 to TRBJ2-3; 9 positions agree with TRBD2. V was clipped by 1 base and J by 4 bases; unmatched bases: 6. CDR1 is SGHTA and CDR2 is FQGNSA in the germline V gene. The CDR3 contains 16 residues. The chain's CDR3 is CASSLGSGGWSDTQYF. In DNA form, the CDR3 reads TGTGCCAGCAGCTTAGGCAGCGGGGGGTGGTCAGATACGCAGTATTTT.

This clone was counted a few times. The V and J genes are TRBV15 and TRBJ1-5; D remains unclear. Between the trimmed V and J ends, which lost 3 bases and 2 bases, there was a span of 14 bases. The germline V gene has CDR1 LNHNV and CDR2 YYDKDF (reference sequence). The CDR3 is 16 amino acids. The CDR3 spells CATSREGGGGNQPQHF. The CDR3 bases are TGTGCCACCAGCAGGGAAGGAGGAGGTGGCAATCAGCCCCAGCATTTT.